This T cell receptor beta chain appears in the sequencing data of a study of shared clonotypes between healthy human individuals (dated by TCRdb to about 2020). Turning to the overall study: A couple of women and a few men aged 18 to 49 years were included in the cohort. For each donor, CD4 naive and CD4 memory were each run on three plates, CD8 naive on two plates, and CD8 memory on one plate. The study deeply sequenced blood TCR repertoires of 5 or 6 healthy adults to estimate repertoire size and the extent of clonotype sharing between individuals. To increase sequencing depth and limit assay-specific biases, different laboratories used diverse techniques to prepare libraries and sequence TCR repertoires. Per donor, leukapheresis produced somewhere between about 0.9 and 9.5 billion PBMCs. On the study overall, not on this receptor specifically: Even with the large sequencing depth, rarefaction of the sorted-subset datasets indicated that sequencing was incomplete. Higher generation probabilities were observed for clonotypes shared by all four sorted-subset donors than for non-shared clonotypes. Naive subsets generally had larger estimated clonotype richness than memory subsets. Sampling was limited to blood, and TCR repertoires in tissue likely differ from TCR repertoires in blood. About 5% of naive CD4, 3.5% of naive CD8, approximately 2% of memory CD4, and over 0.35% of memory CD8 clonotypes were shared across a few donors. Pairwise subsampling indicated that sequencing depth was expected to affect the degree of clonotype sharing among donors. The small number of donors limited the genetic and exposure-history diversity represented.

As concerns this clone: Its antigen is currently not known. The germline gene is not matched at one end of the junction; a read error may be the cause.

TCR CDR3 regions were amplified from genomic DNA by multiplex PCR using the deep immunoSEQ assay. Extracted genomic DNA from each cell subset was spread evenly across all wells of several immunoSEQ 96-well plates, with each plate serving as a replicate. For sorted subsets, approximately 200 ng of genomic DNA, equivalent to around 31,000 T cell genomes, went into each replicate PCR. Purified libraries were measured with a Qubit 3.0 fluorometer, size-checked on a Bioanalyzer 2100, and measured again with the KAPA Library Quantification kit. A separate single-read 150-cycle Illumina NextSeq 550 flow cell was used to sequence each immunoSEQ 96-well plate. Concerning the study's data processing: The immunoSEQ output contained only junctional sequences without quality scores, so filtering could not match that applied to full-length reads. To assign V/J genes and CDR3, sequences were annotated using PyIR, a Python wrapper for IgBLAST v1.9, with IMGT germline references. Reads were removed for weak V/J assignments (E-value above 1e-6), missing CDR3, stop codons, out-of-frame junctions, or ambiguous translated residues. V3J clonotypes were defined as sequences sharing the same inferred V gene, J gene, and CDR3 amino acid sequence. The percentage overlap between two repertoires was calculated by dividing the number of shared unique clonotypes by the size of the smaller repertoire. Repertoire richness was assessed with RTK rarefaction, the Chao1 estimator, and Recon v2.1 estimates of unobserved clonotypes. For all TCRbeta clonotypes obtained by the gDNA method from a few donors, generation probabilities were computed with OLGA. TCRdb stores this immuneACCESS table with in-frame sequences only. Part of the clones is absent; in the studies checked, under half of the shortfall reflects unresolved V genes, and no reason is known for the rest. That table supplies the V and J calls and clone size; D and trimming were determined from the DNA. Here the sample has approximately 2.3 million clones; over 90% occur a single time. The top ten constitute about 0.39% of the sample.

The donors were healthy, HIV-negative adults who had no recently reported acute infections or vaccinations. Only Caucasian adults living in Nashville, Tennessee, USA were represented among the donors. CD4+ T cells were enriched by magnetic negative selection; naive cells were then positively selected on CD45RA, and the negative fraction formed the memory subset. Blood was obtained by leukapheresis, after which PBMCs were separated by Ficoll-Histopaque density gradient centrifugation and cryopreserved in liquid nitrogen vapor phase. Purity and quantity of every magnetically sorted T cell population were checked by analytical flow cytometry. From each sorted fraction, genomic DNA was isolated and quantified by UV absorbance on a Nanodrop 2000c. The CDR3 runs 11 amino acids, cysteine and phenylalanine included. Just CDR3 DNA is preserved here, 33 bases in frame from base 1. Via the germline V gene, CDR1 is MDHEN and CDR2 SYDVKM.

The clonotype originates from a man aged 18 to 29 in good health. Some clones in this sample may be carry-over from other donors' samples. This chain is built from TRBV28 and TRBJ2-7, with no confidently assigned D gene. Sequenced material: naive CD4+ T cells from PBMCs. The cell subset or site label, as the study defines it: CD45RA+ positively selected. The CDR3 reads as follows: CASSTNLRCDF. The nucleotides read TGTGCCAGCAGTACAAATCTTAGATGCGACTTC.